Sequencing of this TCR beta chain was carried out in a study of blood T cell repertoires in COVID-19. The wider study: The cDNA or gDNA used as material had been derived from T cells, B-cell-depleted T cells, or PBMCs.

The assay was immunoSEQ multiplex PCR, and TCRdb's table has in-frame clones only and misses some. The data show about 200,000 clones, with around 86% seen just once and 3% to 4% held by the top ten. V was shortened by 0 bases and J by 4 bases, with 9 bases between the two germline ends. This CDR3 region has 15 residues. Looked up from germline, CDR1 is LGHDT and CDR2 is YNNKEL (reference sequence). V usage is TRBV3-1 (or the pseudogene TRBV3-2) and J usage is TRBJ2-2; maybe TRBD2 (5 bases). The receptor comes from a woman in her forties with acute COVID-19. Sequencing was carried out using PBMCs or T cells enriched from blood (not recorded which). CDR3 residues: CASSQDHGLTGELFF. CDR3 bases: TGTGCCAGCAGCCAAGATCACGGACTCACCGGGGAGCTGTTTTTT.